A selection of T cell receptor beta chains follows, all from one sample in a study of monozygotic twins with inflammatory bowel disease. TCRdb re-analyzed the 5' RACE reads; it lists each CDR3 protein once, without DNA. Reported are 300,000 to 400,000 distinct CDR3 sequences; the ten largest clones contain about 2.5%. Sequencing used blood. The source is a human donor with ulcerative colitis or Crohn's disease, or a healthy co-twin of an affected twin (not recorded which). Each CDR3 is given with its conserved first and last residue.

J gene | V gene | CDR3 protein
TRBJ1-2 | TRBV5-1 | CASSHDRGYGYTF
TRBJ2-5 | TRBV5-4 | CASSLGGTSEETQYF
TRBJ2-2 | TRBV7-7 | CASSLNDRRRAPSGELFF
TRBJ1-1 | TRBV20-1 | CSAKVQPTNTEAFF
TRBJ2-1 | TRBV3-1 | CASSQAARDNEQFF
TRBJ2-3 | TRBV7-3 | CASSSRGGETDTQYF
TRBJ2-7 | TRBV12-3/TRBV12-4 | CASSFAPRGAYEQYF
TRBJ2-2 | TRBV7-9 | CASSHRRGEPNTGELFF
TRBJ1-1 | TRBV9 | CASSVVSGQGAWNTEAFF
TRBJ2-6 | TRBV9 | CASSASSGANVLTF
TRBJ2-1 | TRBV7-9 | CASSPPGPYNEQFF
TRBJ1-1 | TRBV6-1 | CASKTGTGSTEAFF
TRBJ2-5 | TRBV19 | CASSMGREETQYF
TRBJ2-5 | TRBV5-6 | CASSRGRSFQETQYF
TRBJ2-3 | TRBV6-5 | CASSYNAGQSTDTQYF
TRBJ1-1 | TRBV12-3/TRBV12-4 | CASSLSTSEAFF
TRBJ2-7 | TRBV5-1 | CASSLTRDGSYEQYF
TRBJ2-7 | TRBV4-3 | CASSQESGGITYEQYF
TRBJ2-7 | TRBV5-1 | CASKESSYEQYF
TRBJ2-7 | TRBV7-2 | CASSLGPQVQQYF
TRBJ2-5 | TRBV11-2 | CASSFNTGVETQYF
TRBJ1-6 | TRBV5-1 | CASSFQGSNYNSPLHF
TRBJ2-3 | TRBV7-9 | CASSLALRHSTDTQYF
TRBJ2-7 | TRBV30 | CALERTVSSYEQYF
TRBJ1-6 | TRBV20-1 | CSTRDPRVEGNSPLHF
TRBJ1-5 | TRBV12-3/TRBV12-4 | CASTRTGGAGQPQHF
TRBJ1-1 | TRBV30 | CAWSLGQVQEAFF
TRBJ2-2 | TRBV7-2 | CASSLLAGGQAGELFF
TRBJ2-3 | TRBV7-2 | CASSLGEGTQYF
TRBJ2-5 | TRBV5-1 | CASSLEGQQETQYF
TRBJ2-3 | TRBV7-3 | CASSLYPRDYLTPSTDTQYF
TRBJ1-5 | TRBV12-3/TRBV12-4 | CASRPAGMNQPQHF
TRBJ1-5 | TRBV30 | CAWSTGGISNQPQHF
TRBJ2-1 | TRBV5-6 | CASVSSGGAMGQFF
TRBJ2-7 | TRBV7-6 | CASSSGDRSYEQYF
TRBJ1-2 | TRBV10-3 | CAISESNYGYTF
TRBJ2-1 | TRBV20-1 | CSARDWGDGGGNEQFF
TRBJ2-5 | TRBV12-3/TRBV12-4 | CASSGVFGGGLQETQYF
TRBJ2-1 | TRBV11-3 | CASSLVEVRGRWPTRSSYNEQFF
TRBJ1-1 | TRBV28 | CASSATGGSEAFF
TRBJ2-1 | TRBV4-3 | CASSPRPGVDEQFF
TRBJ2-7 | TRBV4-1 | CASSQDGGTGFYYEQYF
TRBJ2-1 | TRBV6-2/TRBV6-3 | CASSYSIPSGGEFF
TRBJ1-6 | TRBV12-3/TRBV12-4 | CASGGGSSYNSPLHF
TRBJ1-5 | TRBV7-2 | CASSGQGANQPQHF
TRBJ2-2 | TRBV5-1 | CASSSGQGAPTGELFF
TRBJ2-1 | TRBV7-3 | CASSLGKSSYNEQFF
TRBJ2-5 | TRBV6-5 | CASSYSWTVPPTTQYF
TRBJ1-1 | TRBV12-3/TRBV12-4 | CASSLFSEGTEAFF